The 6 T cell receptor beta chains below were found in one sample sequenced in a study of T cell changes during pregnancy in multiple sclerosis. Measured with immunoSEQ multiplex PCR; TCRdb has only the in-frame clones, and not every one. This sample carries tens of thousands of clones, about 90% of them seen once, and the ten largest clones take 2% to 2.5%. The sample was peripheral blood, taken in the first trimester of pregnancy. These receptors originate from a female donor with multiple sclerosis, enrolled in a pregnancy study.

This clone has just one count. This chain uses TRBV7-9 with TRBJ1-2; D remains ambiguous. V was cut by 5 bases and J by 0 bases, with 10 bases left in between. The CDR3 runs to 14 residues. Germline loops: CDR1 SEHNR, CDR2 FQNEAQ (reference sequence). Here the CDR3 DNA reads TGTGCCAGCAGCCATTTACAAGCTAACTATGGCTACACCTTC. Translation gives CASSHLQANYGYTF.

The rearrangement uses TRBV6-5 and TRBJ1-1, with TRBD1 matching 8 bases. Germline V gene sequence: CDR1 MNHEY, CDR2 SVGAGI. The CDR3 totals 14 residues. The V segment lost 3 bases and the J segment 2 bases; nucleotides outside the gene matches: 2. The CDR3 protein is CASSYQGANTEAFF. CDR3 sequence (DNA): TGTGCCAGCAGTTATCAGGGGGCTAACACTGAAGCTTTCTTT.

The chain recombines TRBV27 with TRBJ2-7; 12 positions agree with TRBD1. The CDR3 contains 17 residues. The germline V gene has CDR1 MNHEY and CDR2 SMNVEV (reference sequence). Germline trimming cut 5 bases from V and 3 bases from J; bases unmatched to any gene: 11. CDR3 residues: CASSIGTGGAQHYEQYF. DNA for the CDR3: TGTGCCAGCAGTATCGGGACAGGGGGCGCCCAACACTACGAGCAGTACTTC.

The chain links TRBV6-5 to TRBJ2-2; 7 bases are shared with TRBD1. This CDR3 is 15 amino acids long. Germline CDR1 and CDR2: MNHEY and SVGAGI. The junction had 4 bases not matched to a gene; V was cut back by 5 bases and J by 1 base. The CDR3 bases are TGTGCCAGCAGTCACCGGGACAGGAACACCGGGGAGCTGTTTTTT. This codes for CASSHRDRNTGELFF.

J is TRBJ1-1 and V is TRBV6-5; D call uncertain. Trimming shortened V by 3 bases and J by 3 bases, and 14 bases separated the two germline ends. CDR1 is MNHEY and CDR2 is SVGAGI in the germline V gene. The CDR3 is made up of 15 amino acids. In DNA form, the CDR3 reads TGTGCCAGCAGTTATTTAGAATTTGAAGACACTGAAGCTTTCTTT. Protein: CASSYLEFEDTEAFF.

This clone is a singleton in its sample. The chain recombines TRBV15 with TRBJ2-7; TRBD1 agrees at 7 bases. V shed 1 base and J 5 bases; nucleotides not matched to a gene: 20. CDR1 and CDR2 (germline): LNHNV, YYDKDF (reference sequence). The CDR3 is made up of 19 amino acids. CDR3 nucleotide sequence: TGTGCCACCAGCAGAGGTTTCCCCGGGACAGAATCCTTCGGGGACGAGCAGTACTTC. Its translation is CATSRGFPGTESFGDEQYF.